One and the same sample provided the 13 T cell receptor beta chains below, sequenced in a study of CD8 T cells in Susac syndrome. When the RNA was reverse transcribed, random hexamers were used with an input of roughly 0.45 to 1 ug. TCRdb independently ran MiXCR on the immunoSEQ multiplex PCR reads; one entry per CDR3 protein. The table shows 150,000 to 200,000 distinct CDR3 sequences, with about 93% occurring only once. Sequencing was performed on CD4+ T cells from PBMCs. The receptors stem from a human donor in good health.

The chain joins TRBV20-1 to TRBJ2-7; TRBD2 matches at 10 bases. Per the germline V gene, CDR1 is DFQATT and CDR2 is SNEGSKA (reference sequence). The CDR3 spans 16 residues. Trimming took 0 bases from V and 3 from J; bases not matched to a gene: 8. DNA of the CDR3: TGCAGTGCTAGAGATCGGCTAGCGGGAGCAGTCTACGAGCAGTACTTC. This sequence encodes CSARDRLAGAVYEQYF.

The gene calls are TRBV30 and TRBJ1-1; D is possibly TRBD1 (5 bases). Germline V lookup: CDR1 GTSNPN, CDR2 SVGIG (reference sequence). The CDR3 loop spans 12 amino acids. V lost 3 bases and J lost 1, with 6 bases in between. The CDR3 nucleotides are TGTGCCTGGAGCAGGGAGAACACTGAAGCTTTCTTT. Its protein product is CAWSRENTEAFF.

The chain joins TRBV2 to TRBJ2-4; the D is unclear. CDR1 is SNHLY, CDR2 FYNNEI, per germline. The V and J ends lost 4 bases and 5 bases respectively, with 6 bases between them. CDR3 length equals 12 residues. This chain's CDR3 is CASSGQENIQYF. The CDR3 coding sequence is TGTGCCAGCAGTGGGCAGGAAAACATTCAGTACTTC.

This chain links TRBV12-3 or TRBV12-4 with TRBJ2-3, with D possibly called TRBD1 or TRBD2 (6 bases each). The CDR3 covers 14 residues. V dropped 3 bases and J dropped 6 bases, with 13 bases sitting between them. For the CDR3, the DNA is TGTGCCAGCAGTTTTCTAGGGGGGCCGGATACGCAGTATTTT. Translating it yields CASSFLGGPDTQYF.

A single count supports this clonotype. This sequence joins TRBV3-1 and TRBJ1-1, with a tentative D call TRBD1 (6 bases). CDR1 and CDR2 from the germline V gene are LGHDT and YNNKEL (reference sequence). Trimming stripped 0 bases from V and 8 bases from J, with 13 bases between. CDR3 size: 14 residues. This chain's CDR3 is CASSQDTRTAEAFF. DNA of the CDR3: TGTGCCAGCAGCCAAGATACCAGGACAGCCGAAGCTTTCTTT.

This chain uses TRBV7-9 with TRBJ1-1; 7 bases are shared with TRBD1. The germline gives CDR1 SEHNR, CDR2 FQNEAQ (reference sequence). The CDR3 covers 15 residues. The V gene end was trimmed by 5 bases and the J gene end by 8 bases; junction bases not matched to a gene: 14. The CDR3, as DNA: TGTGCCAGCAGCCCAAGGGGACAGCCTAAGGGGGAAGCTTTCTTT. It translates to CASSPRGQPKGEAFF.

The chain combines TRBV7-3 with TRBJ2-1; maybe TRBD2 (6 bases). CDR1 and CDR2 from the germline V gene are SGHTA and FQGTGA. This CDR3 is built from 15 residues. Deletions cut 5 bases from V and 1 base from J, with 12 bases between. This chain's CDR3 is CASSPGVPSYNEQFF. The CDR3 nucleotides read TGTGCCAGCAGCCCGGGGGTCCCGTCCTACAATGAGCAGTTCTTC.

The CDR3 DNA reads as TGCGCCAGCAGCTTGGATGGGACTGGGAATGGCTACACCTTC. It translates to CASSLDGTGNGYTF. This rearrangement joins TRBV5-1 to TRBJ1-2; D perhaps matches TRBD1 (5 bases). The CDR3 is 14 residues long. From germline, CDR1 is SGHRS and CDR2 YFSETQ. V was clipped by 0 bases and J by 6 bases, with 12 bases between them.

The rearrangement joins TRBV3-1 to TRBJ2-5, with 7 nucleotides matching TRBD1. Germline loops: CDR1 LGHDT, CDR2 YNNKEL (reference sequence). The CDR3 length is 15 residues. Trimming at V came to 1 base and at J to 5 bases, leaving 7 bases not matched to a gene. As DNA, the CDR3 is TGTGCCAGCAGCCAAGGAGCAAGGGGGCTTGAGACCCAGTACTTC. Protein: CASSQGARGLETQYF.

The rearrangement links TRBV20-1 to TRBJ2-1, with a possible D match to TRBD1 (6 bases). Trimming shortened V by 4 bases and J by 10 bases, and 17 bases separated the two germline ends. Per the germline V gene, CDR1 is DFQATT and CDR2 is SNEGSKA (reference sequence). This CDR3 has 13 amino acids. CDR3 sequence: CSATRRTVREQFF. CDR3 nucleotide sequence: TGCAGTGCTACCCGACGGACAGTCCGGGAGCAGTTCTTC.

V usage is TRBV3-1 and J usage is TRBJ1-1; maybe TRBD1 (5 bases). V was pared by 3 bases and J by 1 base, with 6 bases between. The V gene's germline CDR1 is LGHDT and CDR2 YNNKEL (reference sequence). The CDR3 contains 13 residues. The CDR3 DNA follows: TGTGCCAGCAGCCAGGGGCCGAACACTGAAGCTTTCTTT. It yields the protein CASSQGPNTEAFF.

V usage is TRBV3-1 and J usage is TRBJ1-2, with 10 bases lining up with TRBD1. This CDR3 comprises 15 residues. Germline lookup yields CDR1 LGHDT and CDR2 YNNKEL (reference sequence). V was clipped by 1 base and J by 6 bases; unmatched bases: 5. The CDR3 region has the DNA TGTGCCAGCAGCCAAGCCTCCGGGACAGGGGATGGCTACACCTTC. It encodes CASSQASGTGDGYTF.

This clonotype was recorded a few times. The chain recombines TRBV7-2 with TRBJ2-5, with TRBD1 identical over 8 bases. The CDR3 runs 13 residues. In germline, CDR1 is SGHTA, CDR2 FQGNSA. After removal of 6 bases from V and 4 bases from J, the junction contained 4 bases not matched to a gene. The CDR3 region has the DNA TGTGCCAGCAGTTTGGGACAGGTAGAGACCCAGTACTTC. This codes for CASSLGQVETQYF.